These T cell receptor beta chains were read from a single sample in a study of beta chain features in type 1 diabetes. The repertoire was sequenced with immunoSEQ multiplex PCR; TCRdb's copy has only in-frame clones and lacks some. The top ten hold roughly 0.017% of the sample, which has 350,000 to 400,000 clones, more than 12% seen once. Sequenced material: naive CD4+ T cells from blood. These receptors all stem from a woman aged 18 to 35 in good health. The CDR3 runs from the conserved cysteine through the conserved F or W. The order of the fields is V gene, D gene, clone size, J gene, CDR3 protein, CDR3 DNA. A D gene is named only where the DNA matches it firmly. The size entry is marked missing in some rows and otherwise reads once, few, many or a size class.

v_gene: TRBV29-1
d_gene: .
abundance: .
j_gene: TRBJ1-1
CDR3aa: CSVTGYRKPNTEAFF
CDR3nt: TGCAGCGTTACAGGATATAGGAAACCAAACACTGAAGCTTTCTTT

v_gene: TRBV20-1
d_gene: .
abundance: few
j_gene: TRBJ2-1
CDR3aa: CSGALDFQFF
CDR3nt: TGCAGTGGGGCTTTGGACTTTCAGTTCTTC

v_gene: TRBV28
d_gene: .
abundance: few
j_gene: TRBJ2-7
CDR3aa: CASSFDSFGEQYF
CDR3nt: TGTGCCAGCAGTTTCGACAGTTTCGGCGAGCAGTACTTC

v_gene: TRBV7-8
d_gene: .
abundance: few
j_gene: TRBJ2-3
CDR3aa: CASRQSGSGDTQYF
CDR3nt: TGTGCCAGCAGGCAGAGCGGATCAGGAGATACGCAGTATTTT

v_gene: TRBV30
d_gene: .
abundance: few
j_gene: TRBJ2-2
CDR3aa: CAWSEQNTGELFF
CDR3nt: TGTGCCTGGAGCGAACAGAACACCGGGGAGCTGTTTTTT

v_gene: TRBV7-9
d_gene: .
abundance: few
j_gene: TRBJ2-5
CDR3aa: CASSRPGLRETQYF
CDR3nt: TGTGCCAGCAGCCGCCCGGGACTGAGAGAGACCCAGTACTTC

v_gene: TRBV30
d_gene: TRBD1
abundance: few
j_gene: TRBJ1-1
CDR3aa: CAWSVPDRVTTEAFF
CDR3nt: TGTGCCTGGAGTGTACCGGACAGGGTAACAACTGAAGCTTTCTTT

v_gene: TRBV7-9
d_gene: .
abundance: .
j_gene: TRBJ1-2
CDR3aa: CASSGGRENYGYTF
CDR3nt: TGTGCCAGCAGCGGGGGTCGGGAGAACTATGGCTACACCTTC

v_gene: TRBV6-5
d_gene: .
abundance: few
j_gene: TRBJ2-7
CDR3aa: CASSYGQETYEQYF
CDR3nt: TGTGCCAGCAGTTACGGGCAGGAAACCTACGAGCAGTACTTC

v_gene: TRBV9
d_gene: .
abundance: .
j_gene: TRBJ2-7
CDR3aa: CASSVATGLLEQYF
CDR3nt: TGTGCCAGCAGCGTAGCGACAGGTTTACTGGAGCAGTACTTC

v_gene: TRBV14
d_gene: .
abundance: few
j_gene: TRBJ2-2
CDR3aa: CASSLVSDTGELFF
CDR3nt: TGTGCCAGTTCGCTCGTTTCGGACACCGGGGAGCTGTTTTTT

v_gene: TRBV9
d_gene: TRBD2
abundance: .
j_gene: TRBJ2-2
CDR3aa: CASKGKRGHTGELFF
CDR3nt: TGTGCCAGCAAGGGCAAGCGGGGACACACCGGGGAGCTGTTTTTT

v_gene: TRBV7-2
d_gene: TRBD2
abundance: .
j_gene: TRBJ2-2
CDR3aa: CASSPSYASGGTGELFF
CDR3nt: TGTGCCAGCAGCCCCAGCTACGCTAGCGGGGGCACCGGGGAGCTGTTTTTT

v_gene: TRBV14
d_gene: .
abundance: few
j_gene: TRBJ2-1
CDR3aa: CASSQVQSRVGEQFF
CDR3nt: TGTGCCAGCAGCCAAGTGCAGAGTCGGGTTGGTGAGCAGTTCTTC

v_gene: TRBV30
d_gene: .
abundance: .
j_gene: TRBJ2-3
CDR3aa: CAWTWRDTQYF
CDR3nt: TGTGCCTGGACATGGAGAGATACGCAGTATTTT

v_gene: TRBV4-3
d_gene: .
abundance: .
j_gene: TRBJ2-3
CDR3aa: CASSLRRDLESDTQYF
CDR3nt: TGCGCCAGCAGCCTCCGCCGGGACTTGGAGTCGGATACGCAGTATTTT

v_gene: TRBV29-1
d_gene: TRBD1
abundance: .
j_gene: TRBJ2-7
CDR3aa: CSGGQAYEQYF
CDR3nt: TGCAGCGGTGGACAGGCCTACGAGCAGTACTTC

v_gene: TRBV30
d_gene: .
abundance: .
j_gene: TRBJ1-1
CDR3aa: CAWSVSGRYTEAFF
CDR3nt: TGTGCCTGGAGTGTAAGTGGTAGATACACTGAAGCTTTCTTT

v_gene: TRBV7-9
d_gene: TRBD2
abundance: once
j_gene: TRBJ2-5
CDR3aa: CASSPLRTSGRQETQYF
CDR3nt: TGTGCCAGCAGCCCGCTCCGGACTAGCGGGAGGCAAGAGACCCAGTACTTC

v_gene: TRBV11-1
d_gene: TRBD2
abundance: .
j_gene: TRBJ2-7
CDR3aa: CASSLAAGAYEQYF
CDR3nt: TGTGCCAGCAGCTTAGCTGCGGGGGCCTACGAGCAGTACTTC

v_gene: TRBV5-4
d_gene: .
abundance: .
j_gene: TRBJ2-7
CDR3aa: CASSLDRSYEQYF
CDR3nt: TGTGCCAGCAGCTTAGACAGAAGCTACGAGCAGTACTTC

v_gene: TRBV19
d_gene: .
abundance: .
j_gene: TRBJ1-2
CDR3aa: CASSIEGNYGYTF
CDR3nt: TGTGCCAGTAGTATCGAGGGTAACTATGGCTACACCTTC

v_gene: TRBV10-3
d_gene: TRBD1
abundance: .
j_gene: TRBJ2-1
CDR3aa: CAISSRTGGWNEQFF
CDR3nt: TGTGCCATCAGTTCTCGGACAGGGGGTTGGAATGAGCAGTTCTTC

v_gene: TRBV15
d_gene: TRBD1
abundance: .
j_gene: TRBJ1-2
CDR3aa: CATSRTGVLYGYTF
CDR3nt: TGTGCCACCAGCAGGACAGGGGTCCTCTATGGCTACACCTTC

v_gene: TRBV18
d_gene: TRBD1
abundance: .
j_gene: TRBJ1-4
CDR3aa: CASSLRQGSANEKLFF
CDR3nt: TGTGCCAGCTCACTTCGACAGGGATCGGCTAATGAAAAACTGTTTTTT

v_gene: TRBV18
d_gene: TRBD1
abundance: few
j_gene: TRBJ1-1
CDR3aa: CASSPLSGQGPPVEAFF
CDR3nt: TGTGCCAGCTCACCACTATCAGGACAGGGGCCTCCGGTTGAAGCTTTCTTT